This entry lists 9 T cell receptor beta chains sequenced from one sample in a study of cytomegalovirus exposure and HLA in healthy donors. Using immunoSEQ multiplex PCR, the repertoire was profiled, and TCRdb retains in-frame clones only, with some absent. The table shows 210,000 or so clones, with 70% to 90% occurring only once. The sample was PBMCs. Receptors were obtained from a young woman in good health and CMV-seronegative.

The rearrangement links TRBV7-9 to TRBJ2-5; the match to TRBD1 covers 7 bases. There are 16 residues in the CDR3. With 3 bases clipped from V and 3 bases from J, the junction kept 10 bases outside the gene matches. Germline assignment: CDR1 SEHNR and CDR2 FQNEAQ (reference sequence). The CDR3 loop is CASSFADTGTEETQYF. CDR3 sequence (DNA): TGTGCCAGCAGCTTCGCTGATACCGGGACAGAAGAGACCCAGTACTTC.

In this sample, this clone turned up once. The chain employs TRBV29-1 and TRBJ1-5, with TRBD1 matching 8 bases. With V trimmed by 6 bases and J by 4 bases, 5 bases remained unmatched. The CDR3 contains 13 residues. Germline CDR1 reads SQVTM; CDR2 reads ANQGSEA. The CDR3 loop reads CSVATGVNQPQHF. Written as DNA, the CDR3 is TGCAGCGTAGCGACAGGGGTTAATCAGCCCCAGCATTTT.

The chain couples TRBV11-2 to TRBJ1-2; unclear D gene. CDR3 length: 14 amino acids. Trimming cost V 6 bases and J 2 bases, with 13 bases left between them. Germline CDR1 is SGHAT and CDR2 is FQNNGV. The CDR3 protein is CASSRTSTNYGYTF. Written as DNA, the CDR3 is TGTGCCAGCAGTCGTACGAGTACCAACTATGGCTACACCTTC.

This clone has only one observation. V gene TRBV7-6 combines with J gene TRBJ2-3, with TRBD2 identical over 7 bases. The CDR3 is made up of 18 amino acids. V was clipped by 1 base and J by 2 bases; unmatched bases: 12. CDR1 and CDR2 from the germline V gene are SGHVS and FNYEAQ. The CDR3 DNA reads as TGTGCCAGCAGCTTAGATCCCATACTAGCGATTTACACAGATACGCAGTATTTT. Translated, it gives CASSLDPILAIYTDTQYF.

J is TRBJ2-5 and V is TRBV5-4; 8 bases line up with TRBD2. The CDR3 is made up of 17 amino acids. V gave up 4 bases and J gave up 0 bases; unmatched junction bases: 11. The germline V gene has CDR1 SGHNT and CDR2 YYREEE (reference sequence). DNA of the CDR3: TGTGCCAGCAGCCGGGGGGGACAACTCCTGTACCAAGAGACCCAGTACTTC. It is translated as CASSRGGQLLYQETQYF.

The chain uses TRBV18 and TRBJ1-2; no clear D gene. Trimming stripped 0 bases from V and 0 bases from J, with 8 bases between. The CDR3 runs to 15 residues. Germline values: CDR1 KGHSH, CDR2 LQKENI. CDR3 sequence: CASSPPSGANYGYTF. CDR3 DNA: TGTGCCAGCTCACCACCTTCCGGAGCTAACTATGGCTACACCTTC.

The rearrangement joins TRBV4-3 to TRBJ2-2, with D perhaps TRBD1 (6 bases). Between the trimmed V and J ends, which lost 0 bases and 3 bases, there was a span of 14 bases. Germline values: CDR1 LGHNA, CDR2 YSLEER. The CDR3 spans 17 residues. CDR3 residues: CASSQERRQGHTGELFF. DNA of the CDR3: TGCGCCAGCAGCCAAGAGAGGCGTCAGGGGCACACCGGGGAGCTGTTTTTT.

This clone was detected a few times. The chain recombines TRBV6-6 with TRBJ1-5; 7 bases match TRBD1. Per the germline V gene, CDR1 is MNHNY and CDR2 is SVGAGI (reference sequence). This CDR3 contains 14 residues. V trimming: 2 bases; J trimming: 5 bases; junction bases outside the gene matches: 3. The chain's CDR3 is CASSYRQGDQPQHF. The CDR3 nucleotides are TGTGCCAGCAGTTACCGGCAGGGGGATCAGCCCCAGCATTTT.

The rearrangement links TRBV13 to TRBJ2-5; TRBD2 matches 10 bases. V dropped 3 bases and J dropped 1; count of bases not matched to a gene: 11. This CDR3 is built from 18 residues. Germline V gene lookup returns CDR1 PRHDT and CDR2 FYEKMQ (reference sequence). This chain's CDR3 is CASSFGAETSGPQETQYF. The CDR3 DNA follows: TGTGCCAGCAGCTTCGGGGCTGAGACTAGCGGGCCCCAAGAGACCCAGTACTTC.